This paragraph reports one T cell receptor beta chain. Antigen: not known. TCRdb's table, derived via immunoSEQ multiplex PCR, lists solely in-frame clones and lacks some. The top ten clones hold approximately 18% of a sample with about 92,000 clones, about four fifths of them seen once. This entry is derived from a study of graft-versus-host responses after intestinal transplantation. General observations from the study: Early post-transplant HvG declines were associated with peak circulating GvH clone levels. GvH clones were found in recipient marrow; some appeared first in ileum or blood.

This receptor was taken from a human donor who received an intestinal transplant. Sequencing was performed on unstimulated CD8+ T cells sorted from spleen or lymph node cells, taken before intestinal transplant.

CDR3 residues: CASSLGSTNEKLFF. In DNA, the CDR3 is TGTGCCAGCAGCTTAGGTTCAACTAATGAAAAACTGTTTTTT. The chain links TRBV7-6 to TRBJ1-4; D is undetermined. The V end was cut by 1 base, the J end by 0 bases, with 3 bases between. Germline CDR1 SGHVS, CDR2 FNYEAQ. The CDR3 extends over 14 amino acids.